These T cell receptor beta chains were read from a single sample in a study of T cell responses to AZD1222 COVID-19 vaccine. TCRdb's table, derived via immunoSEQ multiplex PCR, lists solely in-frame clones and lacks some. The profile shows about 160,000 clones, 80% to 90% of them singletons. The sequenced sample was peripheral blood, obtained on day 0 of AZD1222 vaccination. The source of these receptors is an adult in good health. Each CDR3 is given with its conserved first and last residue. A D gene is named only where the DNA matches it firmly. Where a row states a size, it is once, few, many or the class of an expanded clone; other rows omit it.

v_gene: TRBV6-5
j_gene: TRBJ1-1
len: 14
d_gene: TRBD1
abundance: -
CDR3nt: TGTGCCAGCAGCCGGGACAGGGGCTTTTCGGAAGCTTTCTTT
CDR3aa: CASSRDRGFSEAFF

v_gene: TRBV9
j_gene: TRBJ2-7
len: 15
d_gene: -
abundance: -
CDR3nt: TGTGCCAGCAGCGTAGGGATAGGGCAGGGCTACGAGCAGTACTTC
CDR3aa: CASSVGIGQGYEQYF

v_gene: TRBV6-5
j_gene: TRBJ2-1
len: 12
d_gene: -
abundance: -
CDR3nt: TGTGCCAGCAAGCAAGAACACGGGATGCAGTTCTTC
CDR3aa: CASKQEHGMQFF

v_gene: TRBV14
j_gene: TRBJ1-3
len: 19
d_gene: -
abundance: -
CDR3nt: TGTGCCAGCAGCCAAGAGGCACACTATGGCTTCATCTCTGGAAACACCATATATTTT
CDR3aa: CASSQEAHYGFISGNTIYF

v_gene: TRBV15
j_gene: TRBJ2-6
len: 14
d_gene: -
abundance: -
CDR3nt: TGTGCCACCAGCAGAGATATGGGTACCAACGTCCTGACTTTC
CDR3aa: CATSRDMGTNVLTF

v_gene: TRBV15
j_gene: TRBJ2-2
len: 18
d_gene: TRBD1
abundance: -
CDR3nt: TGTGCCACCAGCATAAGCGGACAGGGGGGAGTGAACACCGGGGAGCTGTTTTTT
CDR3aa: CATSISGQGGVNTGELFF

v_gene: TRBV6-1
j_gene: TRBJ1-5
len: 15
d_gene: TRBD1
abundance: few
CDR3nt: TGTGCCAGCAGTGAACGGGACAGGGAATATCAGCCCCAGCATTTT
CDR3aa: CASSERDREYQPQHF

v_gene: TRBV9
j_gene: TRBJ2-6
len: 17
d_gene: -
abundance: -
CDR3nt: TGTGCCAGCAGCGTAGGAGACGCTGTCTCTGGGGCCAACGTCCTGACTTTC
CDR3aa: CASSVGDAVSGANVLTF

v_gene: TRBV23-1
j_gene: TRBJ2-3
len: 17
d_gene: TRBD1
abundance: few
CDR3nt: TGCGCCAGGGGCCGGGACAGGGGGCCCGAAAAATCAGATACGCAGTATTTT
CDR3aa: CARGRDRGPEKSDTQYF

v_gene: TRBV28
j_gene: TRBJ1-6
len: 14
d_gene: -
abundance: -
CDR3nt: TGTGCCAGCAGTCCGGCGGGTCGCCGATCACCCCTCCACTTT
CDR3aa: CASSPAGRRSPLHF

v_gene: TRBV7-2
j_gene: TRBJ2-1
len: 13
d_gene: -
abundance: -
CDR3nt: TGTGCCAGCAGCTTAGAGGCAGAGAATGAGCAGTTCTTC
CDR3aa: CASSLEAENEQFF

v_gene: TRBV11-3
j_gene: TRBJ2-7
len: 14
d_gene: -
abundance: -
CDR3nt: TGTGCCAGCAGCTTCATTTTTAGGGGTCACGAGCAGTACTTC
CDR3aa: CASSFIFRGHEQYF

v_gene: TRBV5-4
j_gene: TRBJ2-5
len: 16
d_gene: TRBD2
abundance: -
CDR3nt: TGTGCCAGCAGCTTGGGGGGGACTAGGGGAGGAGAGACCCAGTACTTC
CDR3aa: CASSLGGTRGGETQYF

v_gene: TRBV18
j_gene: TRBJ1-4
len: 15
d_gene: TRBD1
abundance: -
CDR3nt: TGTGCCAGCTCAAAACCGACAGGGGGAGGTGAAAAACTGTTTTTT
CDR3aa: CASSKPTGGGEKLFF

v_gene: TRBV5-1
j_gene: TRBJ2-5
len: 16
d_gene: TRBD2
abundance: -
CDR3nt: TGCGCCAGCAGCTTGGGGTTAGCGGGTTCCTTGGAGACCCAGTACTTC
CDR3aa: CASSLGLAGSLETQYF

v_gene: TRBV18
j_gene: TRBJ1-6
len: 14
d_gene: -
abundance: -
CDR3nt: TGTGCCAGCTCACCGAGTCCGCAACGTTCACCCCTCCACTTT
CDR3aa: CASSPSPQRSPLHF

v_gene: TRBV28
j_gene: TRBJ2-3
len: 14
d_gene: TRBD2
abundance: -
CDR3nt: TGTGCCAGCAGTTCCCGTAGCGGGGGAGATACGCAGTATTTT
CDR3aa: CASSSRSGGDTQYF

v_gene: TRBV6-5
j_gene: TRBJ2-7
len: 13
d_gene: -
abundance: -
CDR3nt: TGTGCCACCTCATTCCTGGCCTCCTACGAGCAGTACTTC
CDR3aa: CATSFLASYEQYF

v_gene: TRBV18
j_gene: TRBJ2-1
len: 13
d_gene: -
abundance: -
CDR3nt: TGTGCCAGCTCGGTGACAGTAGACAATGAGCAGTTCTTC
CDR3aa: CASSVTVDNEQFF

v_gene: TRBV18
j_gene: TRBJ2-2
len: 14
d_gene: -
abundance: once
CDR3nt: TGTGCCAGCTCATCAAAGCTGGGCACCGGGGAGCTGTTTTTT
CDR3aa: CASSSKLGTGELFF

v_gene: TRBV7-2
j_gene: TRBJ2-3
len: 19
d_gene: TRBD2
abundance: -
CDR3nt: TGTGCCAGCAGCTCCATGCCCCTCCTATACGGGAGGAGGAGAGATACGCAGTATTTT
CDR3aa: CASSSMPLLYGRRRDTQYF

v_gene: TRBV2
j_gene: TRBJ1-3
len: 16
d_gene: TRBD1
abundance: -
CDR3nt: TGTGCCAGCAGTGAAAGCGGTACAGGGGAGGGAAACACCATATATTTT
CDR3aa: CASSESGTGEGNTIYF

v_gene: TRBV6-5
j_gene: TRBJ2-7
len: 14
d_gene: TRBD2
abundance: -
CDR3nt: TGTGCCAGCAAAACTAGCGGGAGGTCTGGTGAGCAGTACTTC
CDR3aa: CASKTSGRSGEQYF

v_gene: TRBV4-2
j_gene: TRBJ1-1
len: 14
d_gene: TRBD1
abundance: -
CDR3nt: TGTGCCAGCAGTTCGCGGACAGGAGGGACTGAAGCTTTCTTT
CDR3aa: CASSSRTGGTEAFF

v_gene: TRBV7-8
j_gene: TRBJ1-1
len: 14
d_gene: -
abundance: -
CDR3nt: TGTGCCAGCAGCTTAGCAGTGGGGAACACTGAAGCTTTCTTT
CDR3aa: CASSLAVGNTEAFF

v_gene: TRBV6-2/TRBV6-3
j_gene: TRBJ2-1
len: 14
d_gene: TRBD1
abundance: -
CDR3nt: TGTGCCAGCAGTTTAGGACAGGACTACAATGAGCAGTTCTTC
CDR3aa: CASSLGQDYNEQFF

v_gene: TRBV7-2
j_gene: TRBJ1-1
len: 14
d_gene: -
abundance: -
CDR3nt: TGTGCCAGCAGCTTTCGGACCCAAAACACTGAAGCTTTCTTT
CDR3aa: CASSFRTQNTEAFF

v_gene: TRBV9
j_gene: TRBJ1-1
len: 14
d_gene: -
abundance: few
CDR3nt: TGTGCCAGCAGCGTACAGGGACAAAACACTGAAGCTTTCTTT
CDR3aa: CASSVQGQNTEAFF

v_gene: TRBV6-6
j_gene: TRBJ1-1
len: 12
d_gene: -
abundance: -
CDR3nt: TGTGCCAGCAGTTACAGGGACACTGAAGCTTTCTTT
CDR3aa: CASSYRDTEAFF

v_gene: TRBV4-1
j_gene: TRBJ1-1
len: 11
d_gene: -
abundance: -
CDR3nt: TGCGCCAGCAGTAGCCAGGGGAAAGCTTTCTTT
CDR3aa: CASSSQGKAFF

v_gene: TRBV28
j_gene: TRBJ1-1
len: 17
d_gene: -
abundance: -
CDR3nt: TGTGCCAGCAATACCGGGGGGACCCGACTACGGGGGAATGAAGCTTTCTTT
CDR3aa: CASNTGGTRLRGNEAFF

v_gene: TRBV28
j_gene: TRBJ2-3
len: 13
d_gene: TRBD2
abundance: -
CDR3nt: TGTGCCACCCGGGACTACCCCACAGATACGCAGTATTTT
CDR3aa: CATRDYPTDTQYF

v_gene: TRBV4-1
j_gene: TRBJ1-1
len: 14
d_gene: -
abundance: -
CDR3nt: TGCGCCAGCAGCCAAGTCGACAGGAACACTGAAGCTTTCTTT
CDR3aa: CASSQVDRNTEAFF

v_gene: TRBV15
j_gene: TRBJ1-3
len: 14
d_gene: -
abundance: -
CDR3nt: TGTGCCACCAGCAGAGCGGGGGAAAGGGACACCATATATTTT
CDR3aa: CATSRAGERDTIYF

v_gene: TRBV7-3
j_gene: TRBJ1-1
len: 12
d_gene: -
abundance: -
CDR3nt: TGTGCCAGCAGCTTTCCGGGAGAGGAAGCTTTCTTT
CDR3aa: CASSFPGEEAFF

v_gene: TRBV7-2
j_gene: TRBJ1-3
len: 15
d_gene: TRBD1
abundance: -
CDR3nt: TGTGCCAGCAGCTTAGGGGCAGGGGGCCAAAACACCATATATTTT
CDR3aa: CASSLGAGGQNTIYF

v_gene: TRBV2
j_gene: TRBJ1-1
len: 13
d_gene: TRBD1
abundance: -
CDR3nt: TGTGCCAGCACCGGACAGGGGGGAACTGAAGCTTTCTTT
CDR3aa: CASTGQGGTEAFF

v_gene: TRBV6-2/TRBV6-3
j_gene: TRBJ2-2
len: 15
d_gene: TRBD2
abundance: -
CDR3nt: TGTGCCAGCAGCCCTGGCGGGAGGAGGACCGGGGAGCTGTTTTTT
CDR3aa: CASSPGGRRTGELFF

v_gene: TRBV5-4
j_gene: TRBJ2-5
len: 15
d_gene: TRBD2
abundance: -
CDR3nt: TGTGCCAGCAGATCCTGGGACTATACAAGAGCGACCCAGTACTTC
CDR3aa: CASRSWDYTRATQYF

v_gene: TRBV7-2
j_gene: TRBJ1-2
len: 12
d_gene: -
abundance: -
CDR3nt: TGTGCCAGCAGCTTCACTAACTATGGCTACACCTTC
CDR3aa: CASSFTNYGYTF

v_gene: TRBV3-1/TRBV3-2
j_gene: TRBJ2-7
len: 12
d_gene: TRBD2
abundance: -
CDR3nt: TGTGCCAGCAGCCGGACTAGCTACGAGCAGTACTTC
CDR3aa: CASSRTSYEQYF

v_gene: TRBV15
j_gene: TRBJ2-3
len: 14
d_gene: -
abundance: -
CDR3nt: TGTGCCACCAGCAGACAAGGCAGCACAGATACGCAGTATTTT
CDR3aa: CATSRQGSTDTQYF

v_gene: TRBV24-1
j_gene: TRBJ1-2
len: 15
d_gene: -
abundance: -
CDR3nt: TGTGCCACCCTTGGAGGAGGGGAGGGTAACTATGGCTACACCTTC
CDR3aa: CATLGGGEGNYGYTF